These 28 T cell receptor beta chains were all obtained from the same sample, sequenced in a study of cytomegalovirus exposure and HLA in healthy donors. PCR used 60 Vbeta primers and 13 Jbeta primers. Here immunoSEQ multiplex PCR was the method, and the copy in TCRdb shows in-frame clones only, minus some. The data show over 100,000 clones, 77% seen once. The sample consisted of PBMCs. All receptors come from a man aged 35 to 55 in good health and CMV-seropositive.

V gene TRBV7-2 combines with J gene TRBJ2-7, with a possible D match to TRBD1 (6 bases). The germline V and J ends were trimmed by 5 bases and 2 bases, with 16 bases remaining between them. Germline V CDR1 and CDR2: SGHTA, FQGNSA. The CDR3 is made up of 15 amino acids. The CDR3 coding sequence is TGTGCCAGCAGCAAATTGGACAGTCCTACCTACGAGCAGTACTTC. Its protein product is CASSKLDSPTYEQYF. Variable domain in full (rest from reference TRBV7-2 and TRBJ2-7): GAGVSQSPSNKVTEKGKDVELRCDPISGHTALYWYRQSLGQGLEFLIYFQGNSAPDKSGLPSDRFSAERTGGSVSTLTIQRTQQEDSAVYLCASSKLDSPTYEQYFGPGTRLTVT.

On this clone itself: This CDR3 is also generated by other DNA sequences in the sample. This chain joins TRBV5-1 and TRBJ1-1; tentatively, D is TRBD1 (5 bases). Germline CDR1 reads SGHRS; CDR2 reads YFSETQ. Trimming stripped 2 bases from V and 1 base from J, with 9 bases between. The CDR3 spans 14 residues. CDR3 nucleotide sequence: TGCGCCAGCAGCTTATCCGGGGGGAACACTGAAGCTTTCTTT. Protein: CASSLSGGNTEAFF.

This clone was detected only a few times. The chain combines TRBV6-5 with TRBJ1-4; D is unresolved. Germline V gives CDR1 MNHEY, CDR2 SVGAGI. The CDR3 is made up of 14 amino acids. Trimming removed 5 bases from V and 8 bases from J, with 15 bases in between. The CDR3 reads CASSRLSHREKLFF. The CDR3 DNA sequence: TGTGCCAGCAGTAGACTGAGCCACCGGGAAAAACTGTTTTTT.

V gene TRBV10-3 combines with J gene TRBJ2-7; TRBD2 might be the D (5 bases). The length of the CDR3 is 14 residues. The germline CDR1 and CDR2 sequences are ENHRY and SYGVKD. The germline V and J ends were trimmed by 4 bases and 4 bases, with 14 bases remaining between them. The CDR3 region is CAISVDSSRYEQYF. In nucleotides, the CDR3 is TGTGCCATCAGTGTGGACTCAAGCCGGTACGAGCAGTACTTC.

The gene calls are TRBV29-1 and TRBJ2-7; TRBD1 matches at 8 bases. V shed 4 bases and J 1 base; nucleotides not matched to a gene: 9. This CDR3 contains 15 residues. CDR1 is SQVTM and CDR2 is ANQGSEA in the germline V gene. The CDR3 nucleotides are TGCAGCGTTGCCCGGACAGGGAGAATTTCCTACGAGCAGTACTTC. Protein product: CSVARTGRISYEQYF.

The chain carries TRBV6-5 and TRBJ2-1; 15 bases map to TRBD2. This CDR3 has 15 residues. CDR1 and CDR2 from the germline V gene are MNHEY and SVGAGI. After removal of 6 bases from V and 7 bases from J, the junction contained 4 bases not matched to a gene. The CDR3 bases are TGTGCCAGCAGATCCGGGACTAGCGGGGGGAATGAGCAGTTCTTC. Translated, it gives CASRSGTSGGNEQFF.

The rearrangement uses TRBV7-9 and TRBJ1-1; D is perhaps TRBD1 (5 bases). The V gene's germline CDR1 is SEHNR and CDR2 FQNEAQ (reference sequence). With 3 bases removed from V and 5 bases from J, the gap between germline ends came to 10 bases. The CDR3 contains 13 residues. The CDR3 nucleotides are TGTGCCAGCAGCTTCAGGACAAATACTGAAGCTTTCTTT. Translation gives CASSFRTNTEAFF.

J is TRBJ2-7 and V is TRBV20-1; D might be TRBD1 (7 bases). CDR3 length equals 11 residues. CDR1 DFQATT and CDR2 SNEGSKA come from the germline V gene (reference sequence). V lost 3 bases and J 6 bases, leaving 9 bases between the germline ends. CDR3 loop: CSAREGAEQYF. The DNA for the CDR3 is TGCAGTGCTAGGGAGGGGGCCGAGCAGTACTTC.

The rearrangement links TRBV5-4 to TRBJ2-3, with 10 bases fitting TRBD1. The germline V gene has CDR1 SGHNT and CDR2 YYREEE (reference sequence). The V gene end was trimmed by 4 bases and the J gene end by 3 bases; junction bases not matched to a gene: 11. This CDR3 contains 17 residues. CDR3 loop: CASSNRDRGVRTDTQYF. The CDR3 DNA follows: TGTGCCAGCAGCAACCGGGACAGGGGAGTCAGAACAGATACGCAGTATTTT.

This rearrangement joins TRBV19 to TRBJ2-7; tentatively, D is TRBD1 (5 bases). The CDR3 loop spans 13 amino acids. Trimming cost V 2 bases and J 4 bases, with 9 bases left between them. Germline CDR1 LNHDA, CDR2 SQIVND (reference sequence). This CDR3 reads CASSILKGYEQYF. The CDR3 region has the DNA TGTGCCAGTAGTATATTGAAGGGGTACGAGCAGTACTTC.

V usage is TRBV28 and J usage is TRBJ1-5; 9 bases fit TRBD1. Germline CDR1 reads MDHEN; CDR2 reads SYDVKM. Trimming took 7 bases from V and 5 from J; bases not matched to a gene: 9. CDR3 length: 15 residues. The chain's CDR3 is CASKDAGQGYQPQHF. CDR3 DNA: TGTGCCAGCAAGGACGCGGGACAGGGATATCAGCCCCAGCATTTT.

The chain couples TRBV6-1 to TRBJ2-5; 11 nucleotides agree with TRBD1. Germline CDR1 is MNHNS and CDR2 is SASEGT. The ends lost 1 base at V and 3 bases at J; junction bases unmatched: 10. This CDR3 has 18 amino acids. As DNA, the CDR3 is TGTGCCAGCAGTGAAGTTGGACAGGGGGCGCATACTAAAGAGACCCAGTACTTC. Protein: CASSEVGQGAHTKETQYF.

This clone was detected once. DNA for the CDR3: TGTGCCAGCAAAACAGGACAGGGTAATTCACCCCTCCACTTT. As protein: CASKTGQGNSPLHF. The V gene is TRBV9, the J gene TRBJ1-6; 8 nucleotides align to TRBD1. The CDR3 extends over 14 amino acids. Trimming cost V 6 bases and J 6 bases; bases outside gene matches: 5. Looked up from germline, CDR1 is SGDLS and CDR2 is YYNGEE.

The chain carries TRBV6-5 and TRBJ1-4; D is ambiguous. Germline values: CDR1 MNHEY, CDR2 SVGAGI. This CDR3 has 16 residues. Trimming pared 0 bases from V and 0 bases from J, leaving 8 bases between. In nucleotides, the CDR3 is TGTGCCAGCAGTTACTCCGGGTTCTCAACTAATGAAAAACTGTTTTTT. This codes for CASSYSGFSTNEKLFF.

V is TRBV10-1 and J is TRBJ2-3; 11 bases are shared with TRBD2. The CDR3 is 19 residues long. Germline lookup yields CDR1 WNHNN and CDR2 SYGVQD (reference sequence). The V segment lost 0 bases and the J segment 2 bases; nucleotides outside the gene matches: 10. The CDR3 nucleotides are TGCGCCAGCAGTGAGTCGCGGCTAGCGGGGGGCACCTACACAGATACGCAGTATTTT. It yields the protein CASSESRLAGGTYTDTQYF.

The CDR3 sequence: CASSLTGGETF. In DNA, the CDR3 is TGTGCCAGCAGCTTAACAGGGGGGGAAACCTTC. V usage is TRBV5-6 and J usage is TRBJ1-2, with 8 bases fitting TRBD1. The germline gives CDR1 SGHDT, CDR2 YYEEEE. This CDR3 contains 11 residues. V lost 2 bases to trimming and J lost 14 bases; unmatched junction nucleotides: 5.

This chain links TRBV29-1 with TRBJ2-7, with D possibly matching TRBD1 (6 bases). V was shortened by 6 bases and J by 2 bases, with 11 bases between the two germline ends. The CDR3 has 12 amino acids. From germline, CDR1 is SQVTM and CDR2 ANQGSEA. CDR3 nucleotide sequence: TGCAGCGTACGCCGGGACACCTACGAGCAGTACTTC. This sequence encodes CSVRRDTYEQYF.

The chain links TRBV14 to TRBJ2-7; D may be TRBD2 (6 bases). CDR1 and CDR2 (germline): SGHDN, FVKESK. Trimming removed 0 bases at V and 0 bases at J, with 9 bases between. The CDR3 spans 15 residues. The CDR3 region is CASSQETSFSYEQYF. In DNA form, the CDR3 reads TGTGCCAGCAGCCAAGAGACTAGTTTCTCCTACGAGCAGTACTTC.

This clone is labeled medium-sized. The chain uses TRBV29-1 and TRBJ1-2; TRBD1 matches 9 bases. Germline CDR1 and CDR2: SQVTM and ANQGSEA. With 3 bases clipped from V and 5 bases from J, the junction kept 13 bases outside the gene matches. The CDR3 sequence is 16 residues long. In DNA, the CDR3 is TGCAGCGTTGAGGGCGAGGGAACGGGACAGGGTTATGGCTACACCTTC. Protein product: CSVEGEGTGQGYGYTF.

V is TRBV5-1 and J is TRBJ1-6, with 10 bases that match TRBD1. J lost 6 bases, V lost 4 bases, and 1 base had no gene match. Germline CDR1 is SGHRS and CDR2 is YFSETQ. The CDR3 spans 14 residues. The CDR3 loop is CASSRDRGNSPLHF. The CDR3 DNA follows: TGCGCCAGCAGCAGGGACAGGGGTAATTCACCCCTCCACTTT.

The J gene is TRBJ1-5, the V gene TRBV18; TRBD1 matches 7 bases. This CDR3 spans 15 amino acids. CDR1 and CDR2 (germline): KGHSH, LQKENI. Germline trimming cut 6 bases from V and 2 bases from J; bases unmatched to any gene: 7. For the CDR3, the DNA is TGTGCCAGCTCTCCTAACAGGGGTGGCAATCAGCCCCAGCATTTT. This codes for CASSPNRGGNQPQHF.

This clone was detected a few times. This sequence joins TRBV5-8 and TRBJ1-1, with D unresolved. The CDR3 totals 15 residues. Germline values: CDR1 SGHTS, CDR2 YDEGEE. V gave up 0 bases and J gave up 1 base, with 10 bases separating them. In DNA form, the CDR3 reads TGTGCCAGCAGCTTGGGCTGGCTTGGGAACACTGAAGCTTTCTTT. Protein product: CASSLGWLGNTEAFF.

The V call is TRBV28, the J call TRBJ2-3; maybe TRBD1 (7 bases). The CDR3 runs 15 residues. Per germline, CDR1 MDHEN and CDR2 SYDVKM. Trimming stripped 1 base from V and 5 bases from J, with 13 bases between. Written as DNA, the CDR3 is TGTGCCAGCAGTTTATCGGAGGGGGCAGGAGATACGCAGTATTTT. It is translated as CASSLSEGAGDTQYF.

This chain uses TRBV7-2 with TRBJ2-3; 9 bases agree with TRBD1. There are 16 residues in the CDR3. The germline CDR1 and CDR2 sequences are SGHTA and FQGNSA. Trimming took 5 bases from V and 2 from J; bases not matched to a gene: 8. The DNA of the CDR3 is TGTGCCAGCAGCCTCCTCGGGACAGGGTTCACAGATACGCAGTATTTT. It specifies CASSLLGTGFTDTQYF.

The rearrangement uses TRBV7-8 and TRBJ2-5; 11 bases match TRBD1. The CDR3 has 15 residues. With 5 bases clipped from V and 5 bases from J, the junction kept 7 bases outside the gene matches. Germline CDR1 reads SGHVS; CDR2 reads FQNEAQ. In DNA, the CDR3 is TGTGCCAGCAGCAAAGGACAGGGGGCCGTGGAGACCCAGTACTTC. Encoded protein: CASSKGQGAVETQYF.

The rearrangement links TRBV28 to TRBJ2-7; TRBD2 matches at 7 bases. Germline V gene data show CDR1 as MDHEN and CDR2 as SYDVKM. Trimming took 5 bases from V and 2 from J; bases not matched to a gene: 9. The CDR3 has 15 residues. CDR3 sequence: CASSLFGGSTYEQYF. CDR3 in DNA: TGTGCCAGCAGTCTTTTCGGGGGGAGTACCTACGAGCAGTACTTC.

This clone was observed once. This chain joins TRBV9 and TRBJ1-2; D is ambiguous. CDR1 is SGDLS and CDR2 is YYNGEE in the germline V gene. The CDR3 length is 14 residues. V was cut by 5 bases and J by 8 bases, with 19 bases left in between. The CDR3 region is CASSARPARRGYTF. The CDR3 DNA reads TGTGCCAGCAGTGCGCGGCCGGCTCGGCGGGGCTACACCTTC.

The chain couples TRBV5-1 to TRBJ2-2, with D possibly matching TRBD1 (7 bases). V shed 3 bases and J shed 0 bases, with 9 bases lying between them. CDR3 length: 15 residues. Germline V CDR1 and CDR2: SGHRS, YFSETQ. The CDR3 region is CASSSGGTNTGELFF. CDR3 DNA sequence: TGCGCCAGCAGCTCAGGGGGGACGAACACCGGGGAGCTGTTTTTT.